This is a list of T cell receptor beta chains from one sample in a study of T cells in Graves' hyperthyroidism and ophthalmopathy. TCRdb fed the multiplex PCR reads into MiXCR, producing one record per CDR3 protein. The data contain around 380,000 distinct CDR3 sequences, roughly 12% of them seen just once; the ten biggest clones take up around 21%. What was sequenced was blood. The source is a man younger than 45 with Graves' hyperthyroidism that later progressed to Graves' ophthalmopathy. CDR3s include the opening cysteine and the closing phenylalanine or tryptophan. A D gene is named only where the DNA matches it firmly. The size of a clone is reported for some rows only, either as once, few or many, or as a class for expanded clones.

v_call	cdr3_length	clone_size	j_call	d_call	cdr3_nt	cdr3_aa
TRBV10-3	17	.	TRBJ2-3	TRBD1	TGTGCCATCAGCCCCTCGACAGGGGGCGCGGGCACAGATACGCAGTATTTT	CAISPSTGGAGTDTQYF
TRBV14	18	few	TRBJ1-5	.	TGTGCCAGCAGCCAACCGACCGAACGAACCAGGCCCAGGAGGCCCCAGCATTTT	CASSQPTERTRPRRPQHF
TRBV6-5	13	few	TRBJ2-3	.	TGTGCCAGCAGTTTCCCGGACACAGATACGCAGTATTTT	CASSFPDTDTQYF
TRBV6-1	11	few	TRBJ2-1	.	TGTGCCAGCTCGGGGGTAACGGGGCAGTTCTTC	CASSGVTGQFF
TRBV30	15	few	TRBJ1-5	.	TGTGCCTGGAGTGTATCAAGGCGGGTAAATCAGCCCCAGCATTTT	CAWSVSRRVNQPQHF
TRBV5-1	14	many	TRBJ2-1	.	TGCGCCAGCAGCTCTAAGCCCGAACACAATGAGCAGTTCTTC	CASSSKPEHNEQFF
TRBV10-1	15	.	TRBJ2-1	TRBD2	TGCGCCAGCAGTGAGTGGCGGGGGGCCAACAATGAGCAGTTCTTC	CASSEWRGANNEQFF
TRBV5-8	18	few	TRBJ2-3	.	TGTGCCAGCAGCTTGTTCAGGTTGGGCTTGAGGGTCACAGATACGCAGTATTTT	CASSLFRLGLRVTDTQYF
TRBV10-3	15	few	TRBJ2-5	.	TGTGCCATCAGTGATTCAGGGTATAGGATAGAGACCCAGTACTTC	CAISDSGYRIETQYF
TRBV27	13	many	TRBJ1-5	.	TGTGCCAGCAGTTTCTTGGGCAATCAGCCCCAGCATTTT	CASSFLGNQPQHF
TRBV6-1	14	many	TRBJ2-7	.	TGTGCCATCGAAGGGGGAGCGGGGTTTTACGAGCAGTACTTC	CAIEGGAGFYEQYF
TRBV12-3/TRBV12-4	13	many	TRBJ2-3	.	TGTGCCAGCAGTCCGAGACCGCGGGATACGCAGTATTTT	CASSPRPRDTQYF
TRBV6-2/TRBV6-3	14	few	TRBJ2-5	.	TGTGCCAGCAGTTACTCTCGGGGGTCAGAGACCCAGTACTTC	CASSYSRGSETQYF
TRBV20-1	11	.	TRBJ1-5	.	TGCAGTGCCATAGAGAGGGGGCCCCAGCATTTT	CSAIERGPQHF
TRBV27	14	many	TRBJ2-7	.	TGTGCCAGCAGTCCCCAGTTTGCCCCTTACGAGCAGTACTTC	CASSPQFAPYEQYF
TRBV9	15	few	TRBJ2-5	TRBD2	TGTGCCAGCAGCGTAGGCGGGGGGTCCCAAGAGACCCAGTACTTC	CASSVGGGSQETQYF
TRBV27	17	many	TRBJ1-5	.	TGTGCCAGCAGTTTATTGGCAGGCCGTGGAAGCAATCAGCCCCAGCATTTT	CASSLLAGRGSNQPQHF
TRBV28	14	many	TRBJ1-5	.	TGTGCCAGCAGCACAGGGACAATCTTACAGCCCCAGCATTTT	CASSTGTILQPQHF
TRBV3-1	15	few	TRBJ2-1	.	TGTGCCAGCAGCCAAGTTCCAGAGGGTTTGCATGAGCAGTTCTTC	CASSQVPEGLHEQFF
TRBV20-1	13	many	TRBJ2-5	.	TGCAGTGCCCGCCTGGATGGTAGCAAGACCCAGTACTTC	CSARLDGSKTQYF
TRBV5-1	16	.	TRBJ2-5	TRBD2	TGCGCCAGCAGCTTGGGTGTGGGGAGGGCTCAAGAGACCCAGTACTTC	CASSLGVGRAQETQYF
TRBV6-5	16	.	TRBJ1-5	TRBD1	TGTGCCAGCAGTTACCCACCGACAGGGAGCAATCAGCCCCAGCATTTT	CASSYPPTGSNQPQHF
TRBV20-1	12	.	TRBJ2-5	.	TGCAGTGCTAGTGCCGGCCGGGAGACCCAGTACTTC	CSASAGRETQYF
TRBV9	16	.	TRBJ2-2	TRBD1	TGTGCCAGCAGCGTGTATGGGACAGGGGTCGTGGGGGAGCTGTTTTTT	CASSVYGTGVVGELFF
TRBV28	12	few	TRBJ1-2	.	TGTGCCAGCAGTTTGGAGGGGCGTGGCTACACCTTC	CASSLEGRGYTF
TRBV28	15	.	TRBJ1-3	.	TGTGCCAGCAGATACATCATAGGGGCTGGAAACACCATATATTTT	CASRYIIGAGNTIYF
TRBV5-1	15	.	TRBJ1-2	TRBD1	TGCGCCAGCAGCTTGGCCCCTACAGGGGGCGATGGCTACACCTTC	CASSLAPTGGDGYTF
TRBV20-1	13	.	TRBJ1-2	.	TGCAGTGCTAGTGACAAAACTAACTATGGCTACACCTTC	CSASDKTNYGYTF
TRBV2	15	.	TRBJ2-5	.	TGTGCCAGCAGTGAAACGGATGCGGGGCAAGAGACCCAGTACTTC	CASSETDAGQETQYF
TRBV27	15	many	TRBJ1-5	.	TGTGCCAGCAGAGCGCCGGGCCATAGCAATCAGCCCCAGCATTTT	CASRAPGHSNQPQHF
TRBV4-1	17	.	TRBJ1-5	.	TGCGCCAGCAGCCATGAATGGGCCAGCATTAGCAATCAGCCCCAGCATTTT	CASSHEWASISNQPQHF
TRBV27	14	.	TRBJ2-7	.	TGTGCCAGCAGTCGGATGGGGGGCTCCTACGAGCAGTACTTC	CASSRMGGSYEQYF
TRBV27	11	.	TRBJ1-1	.	TGTGCCAGCAGTTTCGGGGCTGAAGCTTTCTTT	CASSFGAEAFF
TRBV20-1	17	once	TRBJ2-4	.	TGCAGTGCTAGAGGCCCCACAGGTCCTATTAGAGAGAACATTCAGTACTTC	CSARGPTGPIRENIQYF
TRBV5-5	16	many	TRBJ1-4	TRBD1	TGTGCCAGCAGCTCCGGACAGGGAAGAACTAATGAAAAACTGTTTTTT	CASSSGQGRTNEKLFF
TRBV20-1	15	many	TRBJ2-1	.	TGCAGTGCTAGAGATGCCAGGGGAGAGTACAATGAGCAGTTCTTC	CSARDARGEYNEQFF
TRBV29-1	13	.	TRBJ2-5	.	TGCAGCGTTGTAGGGGCCTGGCAAGAGACCCAGTACTTC	CSVVGAWQETQYF
TRBV24-1	14	.	TRBJ1-4	.	TGTGCCACCAGTGCCTGGCGGGGGTGGGAAAAACTGTTTTTT	CATSAWRGWEKLFF
TRBV7-2	11	few	TRBJ2-1	TRBD2	TGTGCCGGTACTAGCGGAGGTGAGCAGTTCTTC	CAGTSGGEQFF
TRBV11-2	16	.	TRBJ2-3	.	TGTGCCAGCAGCTTAGATATGGGGGTAGGGACAGATACGCAGTATTTT	CASSLDMGVGTDTQYF
TRBV28	14	many	TRBJ2-7	.	TGTGCCAGCAGTTTACAGGGTGGAAGCTGGGAGCAGTACTTC	CASSLQGGSWEQYF
TRBV2	12	many	TRBJ2-5	.	TGTGCCAGCAGTGAAGCGCGAGAGACCCAGTACTTC	CASSEARETQYF
TRBV3-1	14	many	TRBJ1-6	.	TGTGCCAGCAGCTACAGGGTTGTAAATTCACCCCTCCACTTT	CASSYRVVNSPLHF
TRBV20-1	21	many	TRBJ1-1	.	TGCAGTGCTAGAGATGCTTTGGACAGTTTTATTTTTTTAAGAATGAACACTGAAGCTTTCTTT	CSARDALDSFIFLRMNTEAFF
TRBV27	15	.	TRBJ1-4	TRBD1	TGTGCCAGCAGTCTATCGACAGGGCATAATGAAAAACTGTTTTTT	CASSLSTGHNEKLFF
TRBV28	19	.	TRBJ1-6	.	TGTGCCAGCAGTACATCGACAGTAGGGGAAAGCTCCTATAATTCACCCCTCCACTTT	CASSTSTVGESSYNSPLHF
TRBV28	15	many	TRBJ1-6	.	TGTGCCAGCACGCGACAGACGACCATAAATTCACCCCTCCACTTT	CASTRQTTINSPLHF
TRBV11-2	12	few	TRBJ2-5	.	TGTGCCAGCAGCTTAGGTGTACAGACCCAGTACTTC	CASSLGVQTQYF
TRBV6-5	12	many	TRBJ2-2	.	TGTGCCAGCAGTTACTCGGACGGGGAGCTGTTTTTT	CASSYSDGELFF
TRBV30	15	many	TRBJ1-1	.	TGTGCCTGGAGTTCAGGGGATTACCCGAACACTGAAGCTTTCTTT	CAWSSGDYPNTEAFF